This T cell receptor (beta chain) derives from a study of T cells after yellow fever vaccination. Trimming stripped 5 bases from V and 7 bases from J, with 14 bases between. Germline CDR1 is DFQATT and CDR2 is SNEGSKA (reference sequence). CDR3 length equals 13 residues. This clonotype appeared many times. The antigen is not known. A 5'RACE template-switching step, the method used to make TCR cDNA, added a universal primer site and UMIs. MiXCR, applied by TCRdb to the 5' RACE reads, yields one record per CDR3 protein. This table has over 110,000 distinct CDR3 sequences, over 7% appearing once. Study results and caveats: A minor fraction of clonotypes spanned both CD4 and CD8 compartments.

This sequence originates from a man younger than 45 who received the YFV17D yellow fever vaccine. The J gene is TRBJ1-4, the V gene TRBV20-1, with D unresolved. The sample consisted of CD4+ T cells sorted from PBMCs, taken 5 days after the yellow fever booster vaccination. This CDR3 reads CSASEVGREKLFF. The CDR3 region has the DNA TGCAGTGCTTCGGAGGTGGGTCGTGAAAAACTGTTTTTT.